The entry below describes one T cell receptor (beta chain). The data belong to a study of blood T cell repertoires in COVID-19. The overall study: COVID-19 samples collected from the United States, Italy and Spain covered acute and convalescent phases.

V lost 5 bases, J lost 9 bases, and 14 bases stayed unmatched. Germline V gives CDR1 MNHEY, CDR2 SVGEGT. The CDR3 totals 17 residues. The method was immunoSEQ multiplex PCR; TCRdb's version includes in-frame clones alone and lacks a portion of them. The repertoire consists of about 73,000 clones, with around 83% occurring once and the leading ten covering 5.3%. The origin of this receptor is a man over 45 with active COVID-19. This chain joins TRBV6-2 or TRBV6-3 and TRBJ2-1; TRBD2 aligns across 12 bases. Sequenced input: peripheral blood. The CDR3 DNA follows: TGTGCCAGCAGTACCCTACGACTAGCGGGAGATAGGGGTGAGCAGTTCTTC. Protein product: CASSTLRLAGDRGEQFF.